Following are 24 T cell receptor beta chains from one sample sequenced in a study of cytomegalovirus exposure and HLA in healthy donors. It was with 60 Vbeta and 13 Jbeta primers that the PCR ran. Only in-frame clones appear in the TCRdb table, and some are missing; sequencing was by immunoSEQ multiplex PCR. Of about 200,000 clones in the sample, about 85% were seen once. Sequencing was done on a sample of PBMCs. Receptors originate from a male donor in good health and CMV-seropositive.

The table lists this clone with a few counts. V usage is TRBV5-1 and J usage is TRBJ1-2, with 7 nucleotides matching TRBD1. Germline CDR1 SGHRS, CDR2 YFSETQ. The CDR3 contains 15 residues. Germline trimming cut 2 bases from V and 0 bases from J; bases unmatched to any gene: 4. The CDR3 DNA reads TGCGCCAGCAGCTTAGGGGGACAGTCTAACTATGGCTACACCTTC. It translates to CASSLGGQSNYGYTF.

The V and J genes are TRBV4-1 and TRBJ1-2; D is unresolved. CDR1 is MGHRA, CDR2 YSYEKL, per germline. The V and J ends lost 3 bases and 0 bases respectively, with 8 bases between them. The CDR3 contains 14 residues. The CDR3 is CASSQAPSNYGYTF. Here the CDR3 DNA reads TGCGCCAGCAGCCAGGCTCCCTCTAACTATGGCTACACCTTC.

The CDR3 loop reads CASSPGTSGGARETQYF. In DNA form, the CDR3 reads TGTGCCAGCAGCCCGGGGACTAGCGGGGGGGCCAGGGAGACCCAGTACTTC. The V call is TRBV7-2, the J call TRBJ2-5; TRBD2 aligns across 16 bases. Germline V gene sequence: CDR1 SGHTA, CDR2 FQGNSA. The CDR3 runs 17 residues. V was pared by 5 bases and J by 5 bases, with 8 bases of the junction left unmatched.

CDR3 residues: CASSLAGRPYEQYF. The DNA for the CDR3 is TGTGCCAGCAGCTTAGCGGGACGCCCCTACGAGCAGTACTTC. The rearrangement uses TRBV5-6 and TRBJ2-7, with TRBD2 matching 7 bases. V lost 2 bases to trimming and J lost 2 bases; unmatched junction nucleotides: 4. This CDR3 has 14 amino acids. Germline loops: CDR1 SGHDT, CDR2 YYEEEE.

The chain carries TRBV28 and TRBJ1-4, with TRBD1 identical over 9 bases. Germline V gene lookup returns CDR1 MDHEN and CDR2 SYDVKM. There are 15 residues in the CDR3. Unmatched junction bases numbered 5, after V lost 2 bases and J lost 7 bases. CDR3 nucleotides: TGTGCCAGCAGTTTAAGGACAGGGGTACCTGAAAAACTGTTTTTT. Translated: CASSLRTGVPEKLFF.

This sequence joins TRBV7-2 and TRBJ1-2, with a possible D match to TRBD1 (5 bases). Deletions cut 2 bases from V and 5 bases from J, with 18 bases between. The CDR3 sequence is 16 residues long. Germline lookup yields CDR1 SGHTA and CDR2 FQGNSA. The CDR3 sequence is CASSLSRTGERYGYTF. The CDR3 bases are TGTGCCAGCAGCTTAAGCAGGACGGGGGAGAGGTATGGCTACACCTTC.

The chain employs TRBV19 and TRBJ1-1; D gene unclear. CDR3 size: 15 residues. Germline V gives CDR1 LNHDA, CDR2 SQIVND (reference sequence). V was trimmed by 3 bases and J by 1 base, leaving 12 bases between them. In DNA, the CDR3 is TGTGCCAGTAGTATCTCAGTGAGGGCGAACACTGAAGCTTTCTTT. Amino acid sequence: CASSISVRANTEAFF.

This clone is a singleton in its sample. The chain couples TRBV19 to TRBJ1-1; TRBD1 matches 8 bases. Germline CDR1 LNHDA, CDR2 SQIVND (reference sequence). The CDR3 consists of 14 residues. V was pared by 0 bases and J by 5 bases, with 2 bases of the junction left unmatched. In DNA, the CDR3 is TGTGCCAGTAGTATAGAGCGGGACAGGACTGAAGCTTTCTTT. Protein product: CASSIERDRTEAFF.

The chain has TRBV6-4 and TRBJ2-1; perhaps TRBD1 as D (6 bases). Germline assignment: CDR1 MRHNA and CDR2 SNTAGT. V lost 5 bases, J lost 5 bases, and 16 bases lay in between. This CDR3 has 15 residues. This CDR3 reads CASSSDSLPDNEQFF. In DNA form, the CDR3 reads TGTGCCAGCAGTTCGGACAGCCTACCAGACAATGAGCAGTTCTTC.

The chain uses TRBV30 and TRBJ2-5, with D unclear. The CDR3 is made up of 13 amino acids. The V end was cut by 0 bases, the J end by 4 bases, with 9 bases between. Looked up from germline, CDR1 is GTSNPN and CDR2 is SVGIG (reference sequence). The CDR3 reads CAWSVQSPETQYF. DNA for the CDR3: TGTGCCTGGAGTGTTCAATCCCCAGAGACCCAGTACTTC.

The chain has TRBV28 and TRBJ2-5; D call uncertain. Trimming took 6 bases from V and 5 from J, leaving 7 bases between them. This CDR3 is built from 11 residues. CDR1 is MDHEN, CDR2 SYDVKM, per germline. CDR3 sequence: CASSGVETQYF. The CDR3 coding sequence is TGTGCCAGCAGCGGAGTGGAGACCCAGTACTTC.

A remark on this clone: An end of the junction does not agree with germline; a read error may underlie this. This chain connects TRBV7-9 to TRBJ1-1; D gene uncertain. CDR1 SEHNR and CDR2 FQNEAQ come from the germline V gene (reference sequence). CDR3 length: 15 residues. The CDR3 bases are TGTTCCAGCAGCTTAGCATCAGGAAGGAACACTGAAGCTTTCTTT. This encodes CSSSLASGRNTEAFF.

This clone has only one observation. The V call is TRBV7-2, the J call TRBJ2-7; tentative D call: TRBD1 (5 bases). This CDR3 region has 18 residues. Germline loops: CDR1 SGHTA, CDR2 FQGNSA. The V end lost 2 bases, the J end lost 0 bases, and 20 bases lay between the germline ends. The CDR3 here is CASSLSFRMDKSSYEQYF. For the CDR3, the DNA is TGTGCCAGCAGCTTATCTTTTAGGATGGACAAGAGCTCCTACGAGCAGTACTTC.

This chain uses TRBV6-4 with TRBJ1-2; 7 nucleotides agree with TRBD1. This CDR3 has 16 residues. The germline V gene encodes CDR1 MRHNA and CDR2 SNTAGT. J was trimmed by 0 bases and V by 3 bases; bases with no gene match: 7. The CDR3 region is CASSDRDRPSNYGYTF. In DNA form, the CDR3 reads TGTGCCAGCAGTGATCGGGACAGACCCTCTAACTATGGCTACACCTTC.

This chain uses TRBV29-1 with TRBJ2-7; 7 nucleotides match TRBD2. Germline V gene data show CDR1 as SQVTM and CDR2 as ANQGSEA. This CDR3 has 13 residues. With V trimmed by 2 bases and J by 2 bases, 3 bases remained unmatched. This CDR3 is CSVESSGAYEQYF. For the CDR3, the DNA is TGCAGCGTTGAATCCAGCGGGGCCTACGAGCAGTACTTC.

The sample holds a few counts of this clone. The gene calls are TRBV5-1 and TRBJ1-6, with D uncertain. In germline, CDR1 is SGHRS, CDR2 YFSETQ. The CDR3 length is 15 residues. Between the trimmed V and J ends, which lost 0 bases and 7 bases, there was a span of 11 bases. CDR3 coding DNA: TGCGCCAGCAGCTTGGACACATCGGGGAATTCACCCCTCCACTTT. The encoded protein is CASSLDTSGNSPLHF.

This clone showed up just once. The rearrangement joins TRBV7-3 to TRBJ2-1; TRBD1 is a possible D gene (6 bases). From germline, CDR1 is SGHTA and CDR2 FQGTGA. The CDR3 runs 14 residues. V was cut by 5 bases and J by 8 bases, with 16 bases left in between. The CDR3 is CASSTRQAVDEQFF. The CDR3 region has the DNA TGTGCCAGCAGCACCCGACAGGCGGTCGATGAGCAGTTCTTC. Supplemented by reference TRBV7-3 and TRBJ2-1, the full variable domain reads GAGVSQTPSNKVTEKGKYVELRCDPISGHTALYWYRQSLGQGPEFLIYFQGTGAADDSGLPNDRFFAVRPEGSVSTLKIQRTERGDSAVYLCASSTRQAVDEQFFGPGTRLTVL.

The genes are TRBV5-1 and TRBJ1-2; TRBD1 is a possible D gene (6 bases). Looked up from germline, CDR1 is SGHRS and CDR2 is YFSETQ. Trimming removed 4 bases from V and 6 bases from J, with 16 bases in between. The length of the CDR3 is 14 residues. The CDR3 nucleotides read TGCGCCAGCAGCAAAGGGGGAGGGAACGATGGCTACACCTTC. It specifies CASSKGGGNDGYTF.

The chain links TRBV11-2 to TRBJ1-2; D is undetermined. Per germline, CDR1 SGHAT and CDR2 FQNNGV. Trimming pared 0 bases from V and 8 bases from J, leaving 7 bases between. The CDR3 spans 12 residues. Written as DNA, the CDR3 is TGTGCCAGCAGCTTAGAGGCGGGAGGCTACACCTTC. Amino acids: CASSLEAGGYTF.

The chain links TRBV7-8 to TRBJ2-5, with D possibly being TRBD1 (5 bases). Trimming removed 2 bases at V and 5 bases at J, with 12 bases between. Per germline, CDR1 SGHVS and CDR2 FQNEAQ. The CDR3 consists of 14 residues. CDR3 in amino acids: CASSLQGTAETQYF. The CDR3 DNA sequence: TGTGCCAGCAGCTTACAGGGTACTGCTGAGACCCAGTACTTC. The whole variable domain, remainder taken from reference TRBV7-8 and TRBJ2-5, is GAGVSQSPRYKVAKRGQDVALRCDPISGHVSLFWYQQALGQGPEFLTYFQNEAQLDKSGLPSDRFFAERPEGSVSTLKIQRTQQEDSAVYLCASSLQGTAETQYFGPGTRLLVL.

CDR3: CASSIRGQGRSNQPQHF. As DNA, the CDR3 is TGTGCCAGTAGTATACGAGGACAGGGGCGTAGCAATCAGCCCCAGCATTTT. The chain combines TRBV19 with TRBJ1-5; TRBD1 agrees at 9 bases. The CDR3 contains 17 residues. V lost 2 bases, J lost 0 bases, and 5 bases stayed unmatched. From germline, CDR1 is LNHDA and CDR2 SQIVND (reference sequence).

This clone was found a few times. This chain uses TRBV9 with TRBJ2-1; a weak D match, TRBD1 (5 bases). CDR3 size: 15 residues. V lost 5 bases, J lost 6 bases, and 18 bases lay in between. Germline assignment: CDR1 SGDLS and CDR2 YYNGEE. Here the CDR3 reads CASSVQGPRTNEQFF. The CDR3 region has the DNA TGTGCCAGCAGTGTCCAGGGCCCCAGGACCAATGAGCAGTTCTTC. Based on the CDR3 plus reference TRBV9 and TRBJ2-1, the full variable domain is DSGVTQTPKHLITATGQRVTLRCSPRSGDLSVYWYQQSLDQGLQFLIQYYNGEERAKGNILERFSAQQFPDLHSELNLSSLELGDSALYFCASSVQGPRTNEQFFGPGTRLTVL.

V usage is TRBV7-2 and J usage is TRBJ1-1, with D perhaps matching TRBD1 (5 bases). CDR1 SGHTA and CDR2 FQGNSA come from the germline V gene. The CDR3 covers 14 residues. V lost 1 base and J lost 7, with 13 bases in between. The CDR3 protein is CASSLVLGEGEAFF. In DNA, the CDR3 is TGTGCCAGCAGCTTAGTATTGGGGGAGGGTGAAGCTTTCTTT.

With respect to this clone: Other DNA sequences in this sample translate to the same CDR3. The CDR3 DNA sequence: TGCGCCAGCAGCCCCGGGACAGGTACAGATACGCAGTATTTT. Translated: CASSPGTGTDTQYF. The rearrangement joins TRBV5-1 to TRBJ2-3; TRBD1 agrees at 8 bases. With 4 bases clipped from V and 3 bases from J, the junction kept 4 bases outside the gene matches. The CDR3 has 14 amino acids. Germline lookup yields CDR1 SGHRS and CDR2 YFSETQ. The complete variable domain, with remaining parts taken from reference TRBV5-1 and TRBJ2-3, reads KAGVTQTPRYLIKTRGQQVTLSCSPISGHRSVSWYQQTPGQGLQFLFEYFSETQRNKGNFPGRFSGRQFSNSRSEMNVSTLELGDSALYLCASSPGTGTDTQYFGPGTRLTVL.